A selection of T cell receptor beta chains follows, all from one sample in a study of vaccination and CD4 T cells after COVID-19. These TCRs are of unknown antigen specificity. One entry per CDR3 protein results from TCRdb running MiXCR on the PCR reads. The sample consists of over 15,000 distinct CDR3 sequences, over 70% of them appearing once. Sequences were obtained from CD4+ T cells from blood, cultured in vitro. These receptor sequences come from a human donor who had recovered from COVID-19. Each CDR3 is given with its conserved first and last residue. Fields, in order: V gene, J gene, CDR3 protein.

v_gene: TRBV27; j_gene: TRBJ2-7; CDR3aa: CASRDTGTGIYEQYF
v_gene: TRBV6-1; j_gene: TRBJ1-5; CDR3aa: CASRDFSNQPQHF
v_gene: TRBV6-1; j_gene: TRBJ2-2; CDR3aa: CASRLLGLGSNTGELFF
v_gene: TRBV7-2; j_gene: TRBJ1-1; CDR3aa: CASSLAWGTRTVWDTEAFF
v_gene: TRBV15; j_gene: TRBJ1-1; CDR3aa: CATSLRGTEAFF
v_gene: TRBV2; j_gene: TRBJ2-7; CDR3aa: CASEGGVYYEQYF
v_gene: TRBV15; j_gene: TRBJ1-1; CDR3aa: CATSKTGQVDEAFF
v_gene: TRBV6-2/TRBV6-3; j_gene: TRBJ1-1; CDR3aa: CASSYPSVGQAGWGNTEAFF
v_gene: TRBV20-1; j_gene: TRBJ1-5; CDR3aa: CSARVSRGNQPQHF
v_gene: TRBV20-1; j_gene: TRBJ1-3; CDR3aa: CSAGRGTSENTIYF
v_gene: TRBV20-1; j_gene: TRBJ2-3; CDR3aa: CSANQAGPSTQYF
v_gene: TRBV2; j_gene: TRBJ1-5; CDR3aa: CASSEALLSTGSQPQHF